This T cell receptor (beta chain) was sequenced for a study of T cells after yellow fever vaccination. V lost 3 bases and J 8 bases, leaving 13 bases between the germline ends. The CDR3 is made up of 12 amino acids. Germline V gene sequence: CDR1 SQVTM, CDR2 ANQGSEA. This clonotype was counted only a few times. Its target is not known. Generation of TCR cDNA used 5'RACE template switching (which added a universal primer site and UMIs). TCRdb called the 5' RACE reads again in MiXCR, with one record for every CDR3 protein. The sample lists hundreds of thousands of distinct CDR3 sequences; roughly 13% were seen once. General study points: When the response was secondary, it was weaker but reached its peak faster, day 5 versus 15. Any FACS-sorted repertoire could hold abundant clonotypes that contaminate it from the bulk population. Clones that expanded after primary vaccination mostly reappeared after the booster (just over 95% CD4, approximately 87% CD8).

The gene calls are TRBV29-1 and TRBJ1-1; a weak D match, TRBD1 (5 bases). This TCR was recovered from a man aged 25-45 years who received the YFV17D yellow fever vaccine. Material: PBMCs, obtained on the day of the yellow fever booster vaccination. CDR3 DNA: TGCAGCGTTGATAGAGGGACCCAGGAAGCTTTCTTT. This gives the protein CSVDRGTQEAFF.